This is a list of T cell receptor beta chains from one sample in a study of OX40 agonist ivuxolimab in advanced cancers. The protocol was immunoSEQ multiplex PCR, while the TCRdb copy is restricted to in-frame clones and leaves out a portion. This sample carries under 95,000 clones, approximately 89% of them seen once, and the ten largest clones take over 0.15%. Sequences were derived from CD4+ or CD8+ T cells sorted from blood, sampled in a trial of the OX40 agonist ivuxolimab. The receptor set was obtained from an adult with an advanced solid tumor such as melanoma, head and neck, liver or kidney cancer. Both conserved end residues are trimmed from each CDR3.

V | CDR3
TRBV9 | ASSRASGLNQPQH
TRBV4-2 | ASSQDPEQAVLPLH
TRBV19 | ASSIPRGGGNTEAF
TRBV5-4 | ASSQRTSGVVEQF
TRBV6-1 | ASSYTGGRQPQH
TRBV6-6 | ASSYGGSYEQY
TRBV15 | ATSRGWAGETQY
TRBV18 | ASSPSGREYQPQH
TRBV6-6 | ASSYDRVNTEAF
TRBV15 | ATSRDLGRETQY
TRBV7-9 | ASSLSGGNTDTQY
TRBV11-2 | ASSLGSKSYGYT
TRBV27 | ASMNRGLNEKLF
TRBV30 | AWIPLGMNTEAF
TRBV30 | AWSPGLGNTGELF
TRBV19 | ASSIRIITGRNTEAF
TRBV4-2 | ASSQGARLASDYEQY
TRBV7-6 | ASSLGSGGGTDTQY
TRBV19 | ASSISGNTGELF
TRBV4-2 | ASSQDYGLAGVSSTDTQY
TRBV6-5 | ASSPGTGFSGQF
TRBV11-2 | ASSISTGMNTEAF
TRBV5-8 | ASSPRQGGNQPQH
TRBV11-1 | ASSLGAGLTSTDTQY
TRBV19 | ASSGQGYTGELF
TRBV9 | ASSANTGWGNYGYT
TRBV5-1 | ASSMKRETQY
TRBV19 | ASSNTGSSGANVLT
TRBV11-1 | ASSLWFGEQF